Given below is one T cell receptor (beta chain) in context. The target antigen is unknown. These data are taken from a study of CD4 T cells in relation to SARS-CoV-2 and coronaviruses. In the study overall: ViraFEST: roughly 10-day antigen culture of PBMCs, then TCR beta CDR3 sequencing.

The V gene lost 5 bases and the J gene lost 3 bases, with 16 bases spanning the gap. The CDR3 spans 15 residues. CDR1 and CDR2 from the germline V gene are MNHEY and SVGAGI. Generated by immunoSEQ multiplex PCR, the TCRdb table keeps only in-frame clones and is missing some. Of approximately 41,000 clones in the sample, 84% were seen once. Naive or memory CD4+ cells were cultured 1:1 with T cell-depleted PBMCs plus CEF. Material for sequencing was naive CD4+ T cells from PBMCs, cultured in vitro. Subset noted: naive CD4+ T cells isolated by negative enrichment. This sequence was found in an adult with COVID-19. The rearrangement uses TRBV6-5 and TRBJ1-2; tentatively, D is TRBD1 (5 bases). The CDR3 DNA sequence: TGTGCCAGCAGTCGAACGACAGTGGGGGACTATGGCTACACCTTC. Residues: CASSRTTVGDYGYTF.